This T cell receptor (beta chain) was sequenced in a study of shared clonotypes between healthy human individuals. On this clone itself: What it binds is not known.

Germline CDR1 MDHEN, CDR2 SYDVKM. CDR3 length: 14 amino acids. Unmatched junction bases numbered 6, after V lost 2 bases and J lost 7 bases. Whole-study results and caveats: Clonotype sharing among donors was expected to depend on sequencing depth. Clonotypes which were not shared had lower generation probabilities than clonotypes that all four donors shared.

Profiling relied on immunoSEQ multiplex PCR, and the TCRdb table lists in-frame clones only, not all of them. The sample holds around 2.5 million clones, approximately 93% seen once. Among the donors, all were Caucasian adults who lived in Nashville, Tennessee. This clonotype was sampled from a man between 18 and 29 years old in good health. Some clones in this sample may be carry-over from other donors' samples. The V call is TRBV28, the J call TRBJ2-3, with 7 positions matching TRBD2. The sample taken for sequencing was naive CD4+ T cells from PBMCs. The subset here: CD45RA+ positively selected. CDR3 region: CASSLAAGANTQYF. The DNA of the CDR3 is TGTGCCAGCAGTTTAGCGGCGGGAGCAAATACGCAGTATTTT.